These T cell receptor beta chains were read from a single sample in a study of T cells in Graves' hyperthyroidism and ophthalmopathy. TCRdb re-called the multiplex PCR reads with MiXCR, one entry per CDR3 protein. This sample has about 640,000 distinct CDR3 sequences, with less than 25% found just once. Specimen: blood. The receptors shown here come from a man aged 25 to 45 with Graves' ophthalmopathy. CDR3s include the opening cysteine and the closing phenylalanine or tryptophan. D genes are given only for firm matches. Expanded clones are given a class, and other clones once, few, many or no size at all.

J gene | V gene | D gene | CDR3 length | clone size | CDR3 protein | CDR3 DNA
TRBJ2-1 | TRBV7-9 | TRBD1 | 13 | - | CASSDGTGDEQFF | TGTGCCAGCAGTGACGGGACAGGGGATGAGCAGTTCTTC
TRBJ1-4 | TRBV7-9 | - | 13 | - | CASSEQANEKLFF | TGTGCCAGCAGCGAGCAGGCTAATGAAAAACTGTTTTTT
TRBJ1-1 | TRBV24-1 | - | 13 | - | CATSFPGLTEAFF | TGTGCCACCAGCTTCCCGGGACTCACTGAAGCTTTCTTT
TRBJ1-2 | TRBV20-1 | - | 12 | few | CSATGVGYGYTF | TGCAGTGCTACGGGCGTTGGCTATGGCTACACCTTC
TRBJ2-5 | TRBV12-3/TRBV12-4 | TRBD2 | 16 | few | CASSFRQIAGEETQYF | TGTGCCAGCAGTTTCCGTCAAATAGCGGGAGAAGAGACCCAGTACTTC
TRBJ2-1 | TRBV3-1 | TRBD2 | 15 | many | CASSPGLAGSHEQFF | TGTGCCAGCAGCCCCGGACTAGCGGGATCTCATGAGCAGTTCTTC
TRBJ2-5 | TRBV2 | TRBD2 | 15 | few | CASSRLAGGPETQYF | TGTGCCAGCAGTCGCCTAGCGGGAGGGCCAGAGACCCAGTACTTC
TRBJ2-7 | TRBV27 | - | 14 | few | CASSGRRALDEQYF | TGTGCCAGCAGTGGGCGGAGGGCCTTAGACGAGCAGTACTTC
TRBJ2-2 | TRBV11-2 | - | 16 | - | CASSASWTQTSEELFF | TGTGCCAGCAGCGCTTCCTGGACCCAGACGTCCGAGGAGCTGTTTTTT
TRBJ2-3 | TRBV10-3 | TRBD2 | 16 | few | CAISVASGGSTDTQYF | TGTGCCATCAGTGTTGCTAGCGGAGGGAGCACAGATACGCAGTATTTT
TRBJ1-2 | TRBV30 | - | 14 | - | CAWSREHRDYGYTF | TGTGCCTGGAGTCGTGAGCACAGGGACTATGGCTACACCTTC
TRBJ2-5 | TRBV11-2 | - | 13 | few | CASSSEFGETQYF | TGTGCCAGCAGCTCGGAGTTCGGAGAGACCCAGTACTTC
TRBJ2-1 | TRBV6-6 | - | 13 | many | CASSYSLGYEQFF | TGTGCCAGCAGTTACAGCCTAGGGTATGAGCAGTTCTTC
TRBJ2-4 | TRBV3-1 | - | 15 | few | CASSPSVVLENIQYF | TGTGCCAGCAGCCCCTCCGTTGTGTTGGAAAACATTCAGTACTTC
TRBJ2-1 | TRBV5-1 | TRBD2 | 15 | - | CASSSPGLAGDEQFF | TGCGCCAGCAGCTCCCCGGGACTAGCGGGAGATGAGCAGTTCTTC
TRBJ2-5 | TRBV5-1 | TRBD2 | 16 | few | CASSPRGGGAEETQYF | TGCGCCAGCAGCCCTCGCGGGGGGGGGGCTGAGGAGACCCAGTACTTC
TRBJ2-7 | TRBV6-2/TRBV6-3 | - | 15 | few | CASRDMGGTTHEQYF | TGTGCCAGCAGGGACATGGGGGGAACCACCCACGAGCAGTACTTC
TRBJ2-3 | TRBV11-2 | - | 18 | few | CASSLVMWWEGAADTQYF | TGTGCCAGCAGCTTAGTCATGTGGTGGGAGGGGGCCGCAGATACGCAGTATTTT
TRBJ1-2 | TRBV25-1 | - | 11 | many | CASSESYGYTF | TGTGCCAGCAGTGAATCCTATGGCTACACCTTC
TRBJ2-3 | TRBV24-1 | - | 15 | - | CATSDERANADTQYF | TGTGCCACCAGTGACGAGAGGGCCAATGCAGATACGCAGTATTTT
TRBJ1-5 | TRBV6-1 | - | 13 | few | CASSRLRGQPQHF | TGTGCCAGCAGTCGACTGCGAGGGCAGCCCCAGCATTTT
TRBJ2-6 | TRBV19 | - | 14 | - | CASSHPARANVLTF | TGTGCCAGTAGCCACCCCGCCCGGGCCAACGTCCTGACTTTC
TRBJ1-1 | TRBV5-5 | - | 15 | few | CASSSAGTVNTEAFF | TGTGCCAGCAGTTCCGCCGGGACTGTGAACACTGAAGCTTTCTTT
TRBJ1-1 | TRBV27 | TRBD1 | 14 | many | CASSPGQKNTEAFF | TGTGCCAGCAGTCCGGGACAGAAGAACACTGAAGCTTTCTTT
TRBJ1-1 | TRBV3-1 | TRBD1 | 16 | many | CASSQGQSTGATEAFF | TGTGCCAGCAGCCAAGGGCAGTCGACAGGGGCCACTGAAGCTTTCTTT
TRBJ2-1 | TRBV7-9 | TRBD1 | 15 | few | CASSPRQGARDEQFF | TGTGCCAGCAGCCCCCGGCAGGGGGCGAGGGATGAGCAGTTCTTC
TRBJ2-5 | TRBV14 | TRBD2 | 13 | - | CASSQPPGRAQYF | TGTGCCAGCAGCCAACCGCCAGGGAGGGCCCAGTACTTC
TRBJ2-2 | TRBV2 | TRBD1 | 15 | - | CASRLQGADTGELFF | TGTGCCAGCAGATTACAGGGGGCTGACACCGGGGAGCTGTTTTTT
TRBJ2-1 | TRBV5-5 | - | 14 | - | CASLSRSSYNEQFF | TGTGCCAGCCTCTCGAGAAGCTCCTACAATGAGCAGTTCTTC
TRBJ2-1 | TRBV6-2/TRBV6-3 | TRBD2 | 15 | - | CASSYFSGSGNEQFF | TGTGCCAGCAGTTACTTTAGCGGGAGTGGGAATGAGCAGTTCTTC
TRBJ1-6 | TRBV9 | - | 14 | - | CASSGRQEYSPLHF | TGTGCCAGCAGCGGGAGACAGGAGTATTCACCCCTCCACTTT
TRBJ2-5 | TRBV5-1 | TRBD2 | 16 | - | CASSATSGSGQETQYF | TGCGCCAGCAGCGCGACTAGCGGGAGTGGGCAAGAGACCCAGTACTTC
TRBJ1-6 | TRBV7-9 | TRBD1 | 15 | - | CASSSFDREWSPLHF | TGTGCCAGCAGCTCGTTCGACAGGGAATGGTCACCCCTCCACTTT
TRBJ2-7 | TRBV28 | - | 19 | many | CASSFGGRGEISHNYEQYF | TGTGCCAGCAGTTTTGGCGGCAGGGGGGAGATTAGCCACAACTACGAGCAGTACTTC
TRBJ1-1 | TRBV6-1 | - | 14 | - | CASRSSGGRTEAFF | TGTGCCAGCAGATCCTCGGGGGGACGGACTGAAGCTTTCTTT
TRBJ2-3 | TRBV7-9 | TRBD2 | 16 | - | CASSKASGRAQDTQYF | TGTGCCAGCAGCAAAGCTAGCGGGAGGGCCCAAGATACGCAGTATTTT
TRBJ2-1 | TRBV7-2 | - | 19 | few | CASSLRRGAPGVSFNEQFF | TGTGCCAGCAGCTTACGTAGGGGAGCTCCGGGAGTTTCTTTCAATGAGCAGTTCTTC
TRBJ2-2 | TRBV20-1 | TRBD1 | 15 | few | CSARVGQGVTGELFF | TGCAGTGCTAGAGTGGGGCAGGGGGTAACCGGGGAGCTGTTTTTT
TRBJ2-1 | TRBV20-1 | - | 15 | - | CSASGEGTLYNEQFF | TGCAGTGCTTCGGGTGAGGGCACACTTTACAATGAGCAGTTCTTC
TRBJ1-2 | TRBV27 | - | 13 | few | CASSLLPGDGYTF | TGTGCCAGCAGTTTACTACCCGGGGATGGCTACACCTTC
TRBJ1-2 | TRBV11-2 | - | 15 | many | CASSLDRGGNYGYTF | TGTGCCAGCAGCTTAGATCGTGGCGGCAACTATGGCTACACCTTC
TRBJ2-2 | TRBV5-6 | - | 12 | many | CASSFVAGELFF | TGTGCCAGCAGCTTCGTGGCCGGGGAGCTGTTTTTT
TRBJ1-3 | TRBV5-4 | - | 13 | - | CASSSRTESTIYF | TGTGCCAGCAGCTCCCGGACAGAGAGCACCATATATTTT
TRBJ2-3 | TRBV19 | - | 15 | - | CASSTRGASTDTQYF | TGTGCCAGTAGTACCCGGGGGGCCTCCACAGATACGCAGTATTTT
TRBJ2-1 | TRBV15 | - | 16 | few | CATSPEPGKSYNEQFF | TGTGCCACCAGCCCCGAGCCAGGAAAATCCTACAATGAGCAGTTCTTC
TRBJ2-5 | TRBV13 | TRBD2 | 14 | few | CASSLAEVQETQYF | TGTGCCAGCTCACTAGCGGAGGTACAAGAGACCCAGTACTTC
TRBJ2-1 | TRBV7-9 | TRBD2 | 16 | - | CASSLRTSVPYNEQFF | TGTGCCAGCAGCTTACGCACTAGCGTCCCCTACAATGAGCAGTTCTTC
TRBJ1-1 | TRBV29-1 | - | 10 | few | CSVEGTEAFF | TGCAGCGTTGAGGGGACTGAAGCTTTCTTT
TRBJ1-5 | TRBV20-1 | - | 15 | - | CSARVGGSGNQPQHF | TGCAGTGCTAGAGTGGGGGGTTCTGGCAATCAGCCCCAGCATTTT
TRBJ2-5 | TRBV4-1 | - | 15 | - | CASSQDMDSQETQYF | TGCGCCAGCAGCCAAGATATGGACAGCCAAGAGACCCAGTACTTC
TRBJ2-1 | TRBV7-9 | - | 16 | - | CASSLKGQSSYNEQFF | TGTGCCAGCAGCTTAAAAGGACAGAGCTCCTACAATGAGCAGTTCTTC
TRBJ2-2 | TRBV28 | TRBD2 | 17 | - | CANSVGLAGSNTGELFF | TGTGCCAACTCCGTGGGACTAGCGGGATCCAACACCGGGGAGCTGTTTTTT
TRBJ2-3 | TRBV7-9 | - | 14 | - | CASSLLSVGDTQYF | TGTGCCAGCAGCTTACTCTCGGTCGGGGATACGCAGTATTTT